Listed here are 11 T cell receptor beta chains from one sample, sequenced in a study of regulatory T cells in long-lasting Graves disease. Time point specified: persistent/refractory GD, antithyroid drugs over 5 years with positive TRAb. The TCR library was made from RNA extracted from PBMCs. Libraries of TCR beta came from iRepertoire HTBI primers plus Arm-PCR of CDR3 regions. Each CDR3 protein is one row after TCRdb ran MiXCR on the multiplex PCR reads. The table has roughly 360,000 distinct CDR3 sequences, approximately 25% seen once; the top ten hold roughly a quarter. Sequencing was performed on peripheral blood mononuclear cells (PBMCs), taken when the disease was refractory, from a patient treated with antithyroid drugs. The origin of the receptors is a middle-aged woman with Graves disease.

The chain has TRBV9 and TRBJ2-7; TRBD1 matches 7 bases. The CDR3 length is 14 residues. Germline CDR1 is SGDLS and CDR2 is YYNGEE. V trimming: 4 bases; J trimming: 3 bases; junction bases outside the gene matches: 7. CDR3 DNA: TGTGCCAGCAGCTCTGGGACAGCCCTCTACGAGCAGTACTTC. Translation gives CASSSGTALYEQYF.

This chain connects TRBV2 to TRBJ2-2; D remains unclear. Germline V gives CDR1 SNHLY, CDR2 FYNNEI. Trimming removed 0 bases from V and 5 bases from J, with 10 bases in between. This CDR3 spans 15 amino acids. The CDR3 sequence: CASSEALGRTGELFF. The CDR3 DNA follows: TGTGCCAGCAGTGAAGCGCTTGGGCGAACCGGGGAGCTGTTTTTT. The complete variable domain, with remaining parts taken from reference TRBV2 and TRBJ2-2, reads EPEVTQTPSHQVTQMGQEVILRCVPISNHLYFYWYRQILGQKVEFLVSFYNNEISEKSEIFDDQFSVERPDGSNFTLKIRSTKLEDSAMYFCASSEALGRTGELFFGEGSRLTVL.

The chain has TRBV6-5 and TRBJ2-2; D gene ambiguous. V lost 2 bases, J lost 1 base, and 5 bases lay in between. The germline V gene encodes CDR1 MNHEY and CDR2 SVGAGI. The CDR3 contains 14 residues. The CDR3 spells CASSYRQNTGELFF. In DNA, the CDR3 is TGTGCCAGCAGTTACCGCCAGAACACCGGGGAGCTGTTTTTT.

The sample holds a few counts of this clonotype. The rearrangement links TRBV20-1 to TRBJ2-3; the D is unclear. The CDR3 spans 12 residues. From germline, CDR1 is DFQATT and CDR2 SNEGSKA (reference sequence). V gave up 6 bases and J gave up 6 bases, with 13 bases separating them. CDR3 DNA: TGCAGTGCGAGCGCGGAGAGCGATACGCAGTATTTT. This encodes CSASAESDTQYF.

V is TRBV6-1 and J is TRBJ1-1; D ambiguous. Germline lookup yields CDR1 MNHNS and CDR2 SASEGT. The ends were cut back, 1 base at V and 5 bases at J, with 5 bases in the middle. The CDR3 is 12 residues long. Written as DNA, the CDR3 is TGTGCCAGCAGTGAAGTCCAGACTGAAGCTTTCTTT. This gives the protein CASSEVQTEAFF.

The J gene is TRBJ2-6, the V gene TRBV29-1; D possibly corresponds to TRBD1 (7 bases). The CDR3 consists of 18 residues. The germline V gene has CDR1 SQVTM and CDR2 ANQGSEA. V lost 5 bases to trimming and J lost 0 bases, with 20 bases between them. CDR3 residues: CSVNTLRGDSSGANVLTF. CDR3 coding DNA: TGCAGCGTTAACACACTCAGGGGGGACTCCTCTGGGGCCAACGTCCTGACTTTC.

As regards this clonotype: This may be a read error: a much more frequent sequence differs by one nucleotide. J is TRBJ1-1 and V is TRBV6-1; maybe TRBD1 (5 bases). The CDR3 spans 14 residues. The germline CDR1 and CDR2 sequences are MNHNS and SASEGT. CDR3: CASSAPGVLSDAFF. CDR3 in DNA: TGTGCCAGCAGTGCCCCGGGGGTACTCTCTGACGCTTTCTTT.

This clonotype was counted a few times. The V call is TRBV6-1, the J call TRBJ2-7; D remains ambiguous. The CDR3 totals 13 residues. Germline CDR1 is MNHNS and CDR2 is SASEGT. V dropped 2 bases and J dropped 7 bases, with 12 bases sitting between them. The CDR3 protein is CASSELDGGEQYF. Written as DNA, the CDR3 is TGTGCCAGCAGTGAACTGGACGGCGGAGAGCAGTACTTC.

This clonotype was detected many times. This chain uses TRBV7-2 with TRBJ2-5; 7 bases are shared with TRBD1. Losses at the gene ends were 5 bases for V and 4 bases for J; bases not matched to a gene: 10. The V gene's germline CDR1 is SGHTA and CDR2 FQGNSA. There are 15 residues in the CDR3. The CDR3: CASSPRTGRGETQYF. Written as DNA, the CDR3 is TGTGCCAGCAGCCCCCGGACAGGTCGGGGAGAGACCCAGTACTTC.

This clonotype appeared a few times. V and J are TRBV19 and TRBJ2-7, with no clear D. Germline V gene sequence: CDR1 LNHDA, CDR2 SQIVND (reference sequence). Trimming pared 5 bases from V and 2 bases from J, leaving 13 bases between. This CDR3 region has 14 residues. CDR3 DNA: TGTGCCAGTAGTCCATCGTTCAGGACCTACGAGCAGTACTTC. Its translation: CASSPSFRTYEQYF.

This clonotype occurred a few times. The chain has TRBV25-1 and TRBJ2-3, with no clear D. The germline V gene has CDR1 MGHDK and CDR2 SYGVNS. V shed 5 bases and J shed 0 bases, with 9 bases lying between them. The CDR3 length is 14 residues. CDR3 protein: CASSPTVSTDTQYF. CDR3 nucleotide sequence: TGTGCCAGCAGTCCTACCGTAAGCACAGATACGCAGTATTTT.